This T cell receptor (beta chain) was sequenced in a study of T cell responses to AZD1222 COVID-19 vaccine. General study points: Donors were largely white British and mainly female; clonal diversity was possibly underestimated.

Assay used: immunoSEQ multiplex PCR; TCRdb lists only in-frame clones, some missing. The table records 140,000 to 150,000 clones, 85% to 95% of them present only once. Germline V gene sequence: CDR1 SEHNR, CDR2 FQNEAQ (reference sequence). Trimming stripped 5 bases from V and 6 bases from J, with 7 bases between. This CDR3 has 11 residues. This clone has a single count. Its cognate antigen is unknown. Other DNA sequences in this specimen translate into the identical CDR3. This clonotype originated in an adult in good health. The chain carries TRBV7-9 and TRBJ1-2; perhaps TRBD1 as D (5 bases). The sequenced sample was peripheral blood, obtained on day 0 of AZD1222 vaccination. This CDR3 is CASSLGDGYTF. The CDR3 DNA sequence: TGTGCCAGCAGCCTAGGGGATGGCTACACCTTC.